What follows are 30 T cell receptor beta chains derived from one specimen sequenced in a study of blood T cell repertoires in COVID-19. Clones were read by immunoSEQ multiplex PCR, and TCRdb kept only the in-frame ones, dropping some. The table includes more than 85,000 clones, about nine tenths detected once. The sample taken for sequencing was peripheral blood. The receptors here all came from a man younger than 30 with acute or convalescent COVID-19.

The rearrangement uses TRBV24-1 and TRBJ2-1; TRBD1 agrees at 11 bases. The CDR3 is 16 amino acids. Trimming at V came to 4 bases and at J to 4 bases, leaving 5 bases not matched to a gene. The germline CDR1 and CDR2 sequences are KGHDR and SFDVKD. The CDR3 region is CATSDPGTGGYNEQFF. The CDR3 DNA sequence: TGTGCCACCAGTGACCCCGGGACAGGGGGTTACAATGAGCAGTTCTTC.

The genes are TRBV6-1 and TRBJ2-3, with 7 bases lining up with TRBD1. Unmatched junction bases numbered 12, after V lost 2 bases and J lost 1 base. There are 18 residues in the CDR3. Germline loops: CDR1 MNHNS, CDR2 SASEGT. CDR3 sequence reads: CASSERPQGESGTDTQYF. The CDR3 bases are TGTGCCAGCAGTGAAAGGCCCCAGGGGGAAAGTGGCACAGATACGCAGTATTTT.

V and J are TRBV27 and TRBJ1-2; TRBD1 agrees at 7 bases. There are 15 residues in the CDR3. Per the germline V gene, CDR1 is MNHEY and CDR2 is SMNVEV (reference sequence). Trimming removed 5 bases from V and 8 bases from J; junction bases left unmatched: 14. The DNA for the CDR3 is TGTGCCAGCAGTAACCCGGGACAGCCCTTTGGGGGCTACACCTTC. Protein: CASSNPGQPFGGYTF.

The V call is TRBV6-1, the J call TRBJ2-3, with 7 bases matching TRBD1. Germline V gives CDR1 MNHNS, CDR2 SASEGT. The ends lost 3 bases at V and 2 bases at J; junction bases unmatched: 5. The CDR3 runs 15 residues. Here the CDR3 reads CASSDGQGDTDTQYF. The DNA for the CDR3 is TGTGCCAGCAGTGATGGTCAGGGGGACACAGATACGCAGTATTTT.

The V call is TRBV25-1, the J call TRBJ2-3; D may be TRBD1 (6 bases). Per germline, CDR1 MGHDK and CDR2 SYGVNS. V was pared by 2 bases and J by 2 bases, with 14 bases between. There are 16 residues in the CDR3. CDR3 sequence: CASSELTGTVTDTQYF. The DNA for the CDR3 is TGTGCCAGCAGTGAACTCACAGGGACCGTCACAGATACGCAGTATTTT.

This clone occurred a few times. For the CDR3, the DNA is TGTGCCAGCAGTTTAGCAGGTAGCAATCAGCCCCAGCATTTT. Translation: CASSLAGSNQPQHF. The rearrangement uses TRBV27 and TRBJ1-5; D is undetermined. V lost 2 bases and J lost 0, with 5 bases in between. The CDR3 consists of 14 residues. CDR1 is MNHEY and CDR2 is SMNVEV in the germline V gene (reference sequence).

CDR3: CASSPLTGRHPADTQYF. The DNA for the CDR3 is TGTGCCAGCTCACCCCTGACAGGGAGGCACCCCGCAGATACGCAGTATTTT. V is TRBV18 and J is TRBJ2-3, with a weak D call TRBD1 (7 bases). This CDR3 comprises 17 residues. Germline CDR1 reads KGHSH; CDR2 reads LQKENI. Trimming left V 3 bases short and J 4 bases short, with 20 bases between. The full variable domain, in which reference TRBV18 and TRBJ2-3 provide the parts outside the CDR3, is NAGVMQNPRHLVRRRGQEARLRCSPMKGHSHVYWYRQLPEEGLKFMVYLQKENIIDESGMPKERFSAEFPKEGPSILRIQQVVRGDSAAYFCASSPLTGRHPADTQYFGPGTRLTVL.

The rearrangement joins TRBV9 to TRBJ1-1; 8 nucleotides align to TRBD1. The CDR3 covers 15 residues. J gave up 6 bases and V 0 bases, and 7 bases lay outside the gene matches. Germline CDR1 and CDR2: SGDLS and YYNGEE. The CDR3 region has the DNA TGTGCCAGCAGCGTAGTTCCAGGGGGCAAGTCTGAAGCTTTCTTT. Translation: CASSVVPGGKSEAFF.

This chain links TRBV7-2 with TRBJ1-2, with 7 bases fitting TRBD1. Germline V gene data show CDR1 as SGHTA and CDR2 as FQGNSA. This CDR3 comprises 15 residues. Trimming at V came to 5 bases and at J to 4 bases, leaving 10 bases not matched to a gene. CDR3 residues: CASSRKPGQPYGYTF. CDR3 nucleotide sequence: TGTGCCAGCAGCCGGAAGCCGGGACAGCCCTATGGCTACACCTTC.

J is TRBJ1-3 and V is TRBV19; a possible D gene is TRBD1 (6 bases). The ends were cut back, 3 bases at V and 3 bases at J, with 12 bases in the middle. The germline V gene encodes CDR1 LNHDA and CDR2 SQIVND (reference sequence). The CDR3 covers 15 residues. The CDR3 loop reads CASSMAGAHGNTIYF. In DNA form, the CDR3 reads TGTGCCAGTAGTATGGCAGGGGCACATGGAAACACCATATATTTT.

This clone appeared a single time. V gene TRBV30 combines with J gene TRBJ2-3, with D possibly being TRBD1 (5 bases). The length of the CDR3 is 13 residues. The V and J ends lost 5 bases and 4 bases respectively, with 13 bases between them. Germline CDR1 reads GTSNPN; CDR2 reads SVGIG (reference sequence). The CDR3 spells CAWGNRQSDTQYF. The CDR3 DNA reads TGTGCCTGGGGAAATCGACAGTCAGATACGCAGTATTTT.

This clone was picked up one time. The chain links TRBV6-5 to TRBJ2-7; 11 bases map to TRBD1. This CDR3 is 14 amino acids long. V was clipped by 5 bases and J by 3 bases; unmatched bases: 3. Germline-derived CDR1 and CDR2 are MNHEY and SVGAGI. The CDR3 loop reads CASSRTGGGYEQYF. The CDR3, as DNA: TGTGCCAGCAGTCGGACAGGGGGCGGCTACGAGCAGTACTTC.

The V call is TRBV10-1, the J call TRBJ2-1; 11 bases agree with TRBD1. The CDR3 contains 15 residues. Trimming took 7 bases from V and 8 from J; bases not matched to a gene: 10. Germline CDR1 and CDR2: WNHNN and SYGVQD (reference sequence). The DNA for the CDR3 is TGCGCCAGCAAAGACCCCGGGACAGGGGGAGATGAGCAGTTCTTC. Translation gives CASKDPGTGGDEQFF.

J is TRBJ1-5 and V is TRBV24-1; D perhaps matches TRBD1 (6 bases). The germline V and J ends were trimmed by 4 bases and 3 bases, with 24 bases remaining between them. CDR3 length: 19 residues. Germline assignment: CDR1 KGHDR and CDR2 SFDVKD. The CDR3 sequence: CATSDQGRGTGYYNQPQHF. The CDR3 DNA sequence: TGTGCCACCAGTGACCAAGGGAGGGGGACCGGTTACTACAATCAGCCCCAGCATTTT.

This chain uses TRBV27 with TRBJ1-1; the D is unclear. Deletions cut 7 bases from V and 1 base from J, with 13 bases between. The CDR3 consists of 14 residues. Germline CDR1 reads MNHEY; CDR2 reads SMNVEV (reference sequence). CDR3: CASTSQHANTEAFF. CDR3 in DNA: TGTGCCAGCACCTCCCAACATGCGAACACTGAAGCTTTCTTT.

V gene TRBV15 combines with J gene TRBJ1-2; 8 bases are a match to TRBD1. The V gene end was trimmed by 3 bases and the J gene end by 2 bases; junction bases not matched to a gene: 8. The CDR3 runs to 16 residues. Germline loops: CDR1 LNHNV, CDR2 YYDKDF (reference sequence). The CDR3 protein is CATSREGQGRNYGYTF. The CDR3 region has the DNA TGTGCCACCAGCAGGGAAGGACAGGGAAGAAACTATGGCTACACCTTC. The full variable domain, with the rest looked up from reference TRBV15 and TRBJ1-2, is DAMVIQNPRYQVTQFGKPVTLSCSQTLNHNVMYWYQQKSSQAPKLLFHYYDKDFNNEADTPDNFQSRRPNTSFCFLDIRSPGLGDTAMYLCATSREGQGRNYGYTFGSGTRLTVV.

The chain is built from TRBV25-1 and TRBJ1-2; a weak D match, TRBD1 (5 bases). The V and J ends lost 2 bases and 6 bases respectively, with 16 bases between them. The V gene's germline CDR1 is MGHDK and CDR2 SYGVNS. This CDR3 comprises 15 residues. In nucleotides, the CDR3 is TGTGCCAGCAGTGAAGTAGGCAGGGCAAAGGATGGCTACACCTTC. This sequence encodes CASSEVGRAKDGYTF.

V gene TRBV13 combines with J gene TRBJ2-1, with TRBD2 matching over 15 bases. The germline gives CDR1 PRHDT, CDR2 FYEKMQ (reference sequence). The CDR3 is 16 amino acids. Trimming at V came to 5 bases and at J to 8 bases, leaving 7 bases not matched to a gene. CDR3 nucleotides: TGTGCCAGCAGCCTAAGGACTAGCGGGAGGGCCTATGAGCAGTTCTTC. It encodes CASSLRTSGRAYEQFF.

The rearrangement uses TRBV7-9 and TRBJ2-7; the match to TRBD1 covers 9 bases. This CDR3 contains 17 residues. V lost 4 bases to trimming and J lost 0 bases; unmatched junction nucleotides: 10. Germline V lookup: CDR1 SEHNR, CDR2 FQNEAQ (reference sequence). The CDR3 loop reads CASSSKDDRGFSYEQYF. Written as DNA, the CDR3 is TGTGCCAGCAGCTCCAAAGACGACAGGGGGTTCTCCTACGAGCAGTACTTC. The whole variable domain, remainder taken from reference TRBV7-9 and TRBJ2-7, is DTGVSQNPRHKITKRGQNVTFRCDPISEHNRLYWYRQTLGQGPEFLTYFQNEAQLEKSRLLSDRFSAERPKGSFSTLEIQRTEQGDSAMYLCASSSKDDRGFSYEQYFGPGTRLTVT.

The chain uses TRBV15 and TRBJ1-3; 8 nucleotides agree with TRBD1. The germline CDR1 and CDR2 sequences are LNHNV and YYDKDF (reference sequence). Germline trimming cut 1 base from V and 2 bases from J; bases unmatched to any gene: 13. The length of the CDR3 is 19 residues. The CDR3 spells CATSRGETGGLVTGNTIYF. The CDR3 bases are TGTGCCACCAGCAGAGGAGAAACAGGGGGACTCGTTACTGGAAACACCATATATTTT. Supplemented by reference TRBV15 and TRBJ1-3, the full variable domain reads DAMVIQNPRYQVTQFGKPVTLSCSQTLNHNVMYWYQQKSSQAPKLLFHYYDKDFNNEADTPDNFQSRRPNTSFCFLDIRSPGLGDTAMYLCATSRGETGGLVTGNTIYFGEGSWLTVV.

The rearrangement links TRBV19 to TRBJ2-5; TRBD2 matches 9 bases. Germline V gives CDR1 LNHDA, CDR2 SQIVND (reference sequence). This CDR3 has 17 amino acids. Trimming took 7 bases from V and 3 from J; bases not matched to a gene: 15. The CDR3 reads CASTEPAAGGSEETQYF. The CDR3 DNA follows: TGTGCCAGTACCGAGCCGGCCGCGGGAGGGTCCGAAGAGACCCAGTACTTC. The entire variable domain, with the rest obtained from reference TRBV19 and TRBJ2-5, is as follows: DGGITQSPKYLFRKEGQNVTLSCEQNLNHDAMYWYRQDPGQGLRLIYYSQIVNDFQKGDIAEGYSVSREKKESFPLTVTSAQKNPTAFYLCASTEPAAGGSEETQYFGPGTRLLVL.

The V call is TRBV27, the J call TRBJ2-3; perhaps TRBD1 as D (6 bases). The V end was cut by 4 bases, the J end by 0 bases, with 14 bases between. The CDR3 contains 16 residues. The germline V gene has CDR1 MNHEY and CDR2 SMNVEV (reference sequence). This CDR3 is CASSWDGTLSTDTQYF. The CDR3 nucleotides read TGTGCCAGCAGTTGGGACGGGACACTTAGCACAGATACGCAGTATTTT.

The chain carries TRBV24-1 and TRBJ2-1; D gene uncertain. The V end lost 5 bases, the J end lost 6 bases, and 4 bases lay between the germline ends. This CDR3 is 11 amino acids long. Per the germline V gene, CDR1 is KGHDR and CDR2 is SFDVKD. The CDR3 DNA reads as TGTGCCACCAGTGCCCTCAATGAGCAGTTCTTC. Its protein product is CATSALNEQFF.

The rearrangement joins TRBV6-5 to TRBJ2-1; TRBD2 aligns across 11 bases. V dropped 10 bases and J dropped 8; count of bases not matched to a gene: 7. Per the germline V gene, CDR1 is MNHEY and CDR2 is SVGAGI. This CDR3 is 13 amino acids long. CDR3 region: CATLASGRYEQFF. Here the CDR3 DNA reads TGTGCCACCTTGGCTAGCGGGAGGTATGAGCAGTTCTTC.

This chain links TRBV20-1 with TRBJ2-5; unclear D gene. This CDR3 has 11 residues. Trimming stripped 3 bases from V and 5 bases from J, with 7 bases between. Germline V gene data show CDR1 as DFQATT and CDR2 as SNEGSKA (reference sequence). The CDR3 is CSASNSETQYF. The DNA of the CDR3 is TGCAGTGCTAGTAACTCTGAGACCCAGTACTTC.

The rearrangement links TRBV18 to TRBJ1-1; no reliable D call. V lost 6 bases and J lost 2, with 13 bases in between. The CDR3 is made up of 14 amino acids. Germline V lookup: CDR1 KGHSH, CDR2 LQKENI. The CDR3 region has the DNA TGTGCCAGCTCGGTTACACCGCCCAACACTGAAGCTTTCTTT. Translated: CASSVTPPNTEAFF.

This chain uses TRBV6-5 with TRBJ1-1, with TRBD1 matching 7 bases. The CDR3 consists of 12 residues. Germline-derived CDR1 and CDR2 are MNHEY and SVGAGI. V lost 6 bases and J lost 6; bases outside the gene matches: 4. DNA of the CDR3: TGTGCCAGCAGGTCACAGGGGCCTGAAGCTTTCTTT. Translating it yields CASRSQGPEAFF.

The V and J genes are TRBV24-1 and TRBJ2-1, with TRBD1 matching 10 bases. The CDR3 has 16 residues. Germline CDR1 reads KGHDR; CDR2 reads SFDVKD. J gave up 7 bases and V 4 bases, and 9 bases lay outside the gene matches. The CDR3 loop reads CATSDPGQGQGNEQFF. The DNA for the CDR3 is TGTGCCACCAGTGACCCGGGACAGGGGCAGGGAAATGAGCAGTTCTTC.

This chain connects TRBV6-2 or TRBV6-3 to TRBJ1-2; D is uncertain. CDR3 length: 16 amino acids. Germline V gene lookup returns CDR1 MNHEY and CDR2 SVGEGT. Trimming removed 6 bases from V and 0 bases from J, with 17 bases in between. The CDR3 nucleotides read TGTGCCAGCAGCCAACATCCGGTCGGAGCTAACTATGGCTACACCTTC. Translation: CASSQHPVGANYGYTF.

The chain recombines TRBV30 with TRBJ1-5, with 7 positions matching TRBD1. Germline V gene sequence: CDR1 GTSNPN, CDR2 SVGIG (reference sequence). V was clipped by 1 base and J by 1 base; unmatched bases: 1. This CDR3 contains 14 residues. CDR3 sequence: CAWSEGASNQPQHF. The CDR3 coding sequence is TGTGCCTGGAGTGAGGGGGCGAGCAATCAGCCCCAGCATTTT.